This T cell receptor (beta chain) was captured by sequencing in a study of blood T cell repertoires in COVID-19. Study summary: The United States, Italy and Spain provided the acute and convalescent COVID-19 samples. The cDNA or gDNA used as material had been derived from T cells, B-cell-depleted T cells, or PBMCs.

Generated by immunoSEQ multiplex PCR, the TCRdb table keeps only in-frame clones and is missing some. The sample consists of some 350,000 clones, around 91% of them appearing once. The ends were cut back, 6 bases at V and 6 bases at J, with 6 bases in the middle. There are 11 residues in the CDR3. Germline CDR1 is SNHLY and CDR2 is FYNNEI. Cohort allocation depended upon clinical history that participants reported. J is TRBJ2-1 and V is TRBV2; TRBD2 is a possible D gene (6 bases). The sequencing input was PBMCs or T cells enriched from blood (not recorded which). The clonotype comes from a young man who had recovered from COVID-19. Here the CDR3 reads CASRGLNEQFF. Here the CDR3 DNA reads TGTGCCAGCAGGGGACTCAATGAGCAGTTCTTC.